Detailed here is one T cell receptor (beta chain). The data stem from a study of cytotoxic CD8 clonotypes in ibrutinib-treated CLL. Across the study: The cohort had about a dozen relapsed/refractory and over 14 treatment-naive patients, 17 IGHV unmutated.

Generated by immunoSEQ multiplex PCR, the TCRdb table keeps only in-frame clones and is missing some. The table lists some 130,000 clones, 70% to 90% of them singletons. This receptor was identified in a human donor with chronic lymphocytic leukemia. The sequenced sample was PBMCs, obtained after 24 months of ibrutinib treatment.

The CDR3 here is CAWRAWDGYEKLFF. The DNA for the CDR3 is TGTGCCTGGAGGGCCTGGGACGGCTATGAAAAACTGTTTTTT. The chain uses TRBV30 and TRBJ1-4; possibly TRBD1 for D (5 bases). The CDR3 runs 14 residues. V was cut by 3 bases and J by 6 bases, with 14 bases left in between. Germline values: CDR1 GTSNPN, CDR2 SVGIG (reference sequence).